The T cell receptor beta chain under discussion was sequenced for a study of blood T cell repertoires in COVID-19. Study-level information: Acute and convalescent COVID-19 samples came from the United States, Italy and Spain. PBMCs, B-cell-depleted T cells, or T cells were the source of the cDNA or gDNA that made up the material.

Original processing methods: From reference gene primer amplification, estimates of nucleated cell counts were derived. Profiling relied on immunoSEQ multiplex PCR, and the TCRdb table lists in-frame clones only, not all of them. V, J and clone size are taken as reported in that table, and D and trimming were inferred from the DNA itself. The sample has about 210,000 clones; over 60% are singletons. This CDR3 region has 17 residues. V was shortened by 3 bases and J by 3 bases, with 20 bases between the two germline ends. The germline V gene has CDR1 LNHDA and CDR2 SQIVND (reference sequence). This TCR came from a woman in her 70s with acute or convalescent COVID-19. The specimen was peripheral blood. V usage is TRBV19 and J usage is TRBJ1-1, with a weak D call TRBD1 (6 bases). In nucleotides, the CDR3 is TGTGCCAGTAGTATCCCCAGGGGCGCGGGTTTGGACACTGAAGCTTTCTTT. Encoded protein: CASSIPRGAGLDTEAFF.